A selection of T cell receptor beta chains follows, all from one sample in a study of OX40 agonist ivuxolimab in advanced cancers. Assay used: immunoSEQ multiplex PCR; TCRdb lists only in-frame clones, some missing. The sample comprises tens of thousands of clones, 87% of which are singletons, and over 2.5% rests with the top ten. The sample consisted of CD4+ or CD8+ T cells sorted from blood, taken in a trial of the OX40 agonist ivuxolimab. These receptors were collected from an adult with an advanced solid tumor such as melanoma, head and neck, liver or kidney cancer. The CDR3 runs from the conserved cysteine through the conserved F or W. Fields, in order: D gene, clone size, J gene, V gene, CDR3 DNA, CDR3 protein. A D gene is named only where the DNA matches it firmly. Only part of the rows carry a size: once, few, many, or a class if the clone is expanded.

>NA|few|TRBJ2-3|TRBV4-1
TGCGCCAGCAGCCAAGTCGGGGCAGATACGCAGTATTTT
CASSQVGADTQYF
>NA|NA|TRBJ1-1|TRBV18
TGTGCCAGCTCACGATCAGGGTATGTAAACACTGAAGCTTTCTTT
CASSRSGYVNTEAFF
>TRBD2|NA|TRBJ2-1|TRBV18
TGTGCCAGCTCACCGCTTAAAGCGGGAGGAAACAATGAGCAGTTCTTC
CASSPLKAGGNNEQFF
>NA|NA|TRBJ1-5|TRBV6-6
TGTGCCAGCGGGATACGGGGGAATCAGCCCCAGCATTTT
CASGIRGNQPQHF
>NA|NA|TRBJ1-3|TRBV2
TGTGCCAGCAGTCAGATTCGAAACACCATATATTTT
CASSQIRNTIYF
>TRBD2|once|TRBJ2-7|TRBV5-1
TGCGCCAGCAGCTTGGGCCTAGCGGGCCTATCCTACGAGCAGTACTTC
CASSLGLAGLSYEQYF
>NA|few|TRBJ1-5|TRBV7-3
TGTGCCAGCAGCAAAGGAGACAATCAGCCCCAGCATTTT
CASSKGDNQPQHF
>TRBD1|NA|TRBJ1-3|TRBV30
TGTGCCTGGGCTACAGGGGACGGAAACACCATATATTTT
CAWATGDGNTIYF
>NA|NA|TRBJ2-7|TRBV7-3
TGTGCCAGCAGCGTACAGGGTTCGACCTACGAGCAGTACTTC
CASSVQGSTYEQYF
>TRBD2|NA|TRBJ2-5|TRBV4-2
TGTGCCAGCAGCCAAGATGGGGGGGTGTACCAAGAGACCCAGTACTTC
CASSQDGGVYQETQYF
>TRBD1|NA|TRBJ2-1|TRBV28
TGTGCCAGCAGTTCCCCTGCGGGACAGGGTACCAATGAGCAGTTCTTC
CASSSPAGQGTNEQFF
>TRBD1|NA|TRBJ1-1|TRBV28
TGTGCCAGCAGTTTACCCCTAGCCCTAACAGGGGACACTGAAGCTTTCTTT
CASSLPLALTGDTEAFF
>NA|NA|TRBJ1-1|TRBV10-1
TGCGCCAGCAGTGACGCGGGGGTTCGAGCTTTCTTT
CASSDAGVRAFF
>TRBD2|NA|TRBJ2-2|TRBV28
TGTGCCAGCAGTTGGACTAGCTTTTCCGGGGAGCTGTTTTTT
CASSWTSFSGELFF
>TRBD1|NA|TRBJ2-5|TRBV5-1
TGCGCCAGCAGCTTGGCAGCCGGGACAGGGTTAAGTCAAGAGACCCAGTACTTC
CASSLAAGTGLSQETQYF
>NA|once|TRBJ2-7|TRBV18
TGTGCCAGCTCACCCCTGGGCAGGGGCGAGCAGTACTTC
CASSPLGRGEQYF
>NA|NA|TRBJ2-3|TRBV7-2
TGTGCCAGCACCCGGACCCGGGCGGGTACGCAGTATTTT
CASTRTRAGTQYF
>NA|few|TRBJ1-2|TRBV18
TGTGCCAGCTCACCCTCACCTGGACCGGGGGGTGGCTACACCTTC
CASSPSPGPGGGYTF
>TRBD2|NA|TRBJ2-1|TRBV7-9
TGTGCCAGCAGTTTAGCGGGAGGGGAGTACAATGAGCAGTTCTTC
CASSLAGGEYNEQFF
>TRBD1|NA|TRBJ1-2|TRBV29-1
TGCAGCGTTGAAGAGGACAGGGGGGATGGCTACACCTTC
CSVEEDRGDGYTF
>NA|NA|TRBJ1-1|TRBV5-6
TGTGCCAGCAGCTTGGGAATCGCGTCGATCGGGGCTTTCTTT
CASSLGIASIGAFF
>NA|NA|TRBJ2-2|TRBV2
TGTGCCAGCAGGGCCGGGACCGGTAACACCGGGGAGCTGTTTTTT
CASRAGTGNTGELFF
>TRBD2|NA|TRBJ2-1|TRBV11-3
TGTGCCAGCAGCTTAGGGACTAGCGGGGGACTATACAATGAGCAGTTCTTC
CASSLGTSGGLYNEQFF
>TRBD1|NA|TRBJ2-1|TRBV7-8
TGTGCCAGCAGCTTCAGCCGGGACAGGGGGCGTAATGAGCAGTTCTTC
CASSFSRDRGRNEQFF
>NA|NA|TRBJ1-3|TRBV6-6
TGTGCCAGCAGTTCAGATCTCTCTGGAAACACCATATATTTT
CASSSDLSGNTIYF
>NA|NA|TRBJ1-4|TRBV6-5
TGTGCCAGCAGCCGCACAGGAGGTAATGAAAAACTGTTTTTT
CASSRTGGNEKLFF
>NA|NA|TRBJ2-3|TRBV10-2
TGCGCCAGCGAGGTAGCCAGCACAGATACGCAGTATTTT
CASEVASTDTQYF
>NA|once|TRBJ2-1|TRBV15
TGTGCCACCAACAAATGGAGGGCTACCTACAATGAGCAGTTCTTC
CATNKWRATYNEQFF
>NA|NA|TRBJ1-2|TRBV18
TGTGCCAGCTCACCTAACGGCTTCTATGGCTACACCTTC
CASSPNGFYGYTF